Sequencing of this T cell receptor (beta chain) was carried out in a study of tumor-infiltrating lymphocytes in primary liver carcinoma (dated 2017 in TCRdb). As for the study more broadly: The five patients, three men and two women aged 30 to 69 years, had hepatocellular carcinoma (four) or combined HCC and intrahepatic cholangiocarcinoma (one). Tumors of the five patients were stage T1-T3 N0M0 with maximum diameters of about 4 to 10 cm. Roughly 3.5 to 7.5 million productive TCRbeta reads were obtained per sample, and no significant difference in read depth was found between tissue types. TCRbeta repertoire sequencing, expression microarrays and whole-exome sequencing were combined in the study across five regions of each liver tumor, with adjacent normal tissue and blood also included. A total of some 35 specimens from 5 patients underwent TCRbeta repertoire sequencing, comprising 25 tumor regions, 5 adjacent noncancerous liver tissues and 5 peripheral blood samples. Agilent mRNA microarray profiling was performed on the approximately 25 tumor region samples to relate TCRbeta repertoire diversity to the local molecular phenotype. Repertoires from technical replicates were highly reproducible, with mean shared-clone rates roughly 0.87 and correlation coefficients above 0.95. Overall study results and their limits: The top 250 clones accounted for a significantly greater share of the repertoire in tumors than in blood (p = 0.039). Only the TCR beta chain was sequenced, which likely underestimates true repertoire diversity because unpaired alpha chains were not captured. Since the samples were bulk and unsorted, there was no way to compare CD4+ and CD8+ T cell repertoires. Just about 7-25% of top clones turned up in all five regions of a tumor, which suggests spatial heterogeneity among tumor-infiltrating T cells. The study included only four to six patients, and the authors note findings should be validated in a larger study. Consistent with antigen-driven expansion, pairs of tumor regions showed higher repertoire overlap (mean roughly 36%) than either tumor-adjacent pairs (around 17%) or tumor-blood pairs (about 15%).

Without any cell sorting, total RNA and DNA were co-extracted from about 20-30 mg of bulk tissue using the AllPrep DNA/RNA mini kit. Between late 2015 and March 2016, about five patients in China with histopathologically diagnosed primary liver carcinoma had surgical resection. At the time of sampling, the patients had chronic HBV infection and had not received any treatment. Each tumor was sampled at five spatially separated regions: the superior, inferior, left-lateral and right-lateral poles and the tumor centre. More than 75% viable tumor cells were found by histology in every tumor sample. Fresh tumor and adjacent tissue pieces were bisected; one half was stored in RNAlater at -80°C, the other sent for histology. This clonotype was detected ten times or more. Its antigen remains unidentified. Base qualities are missing; no much larger clone stands one base away. A constant-region primer and ProtoScript II reverse transcriptase were used to reverse-transcribe TCRbeta-specific cDNA from roughly 0.5 ug total RNA. TCRbeta libraries were built with three nested multiplex PCR rounds, a slightly modified ARM-PCR procedure. Each of the first two PCR rounds ran for about 10 cycles and used multiplex TRBV1-TRBV30 forward primers together with a Cbeta reverse primer. Sample barcodes and Illumina adapters were added in a final 25-cycle PCR with Deep VentR polymerase. Before sequencing, amplicons of 200-500 bp were purified from gel using a QIAquick gel extraction kit. TCRbeta amplicons were sequenced on an Illumina HiSeq 2500 with 250-bp paired-end reads. The paper's data handling went like this. To recover full CDR3 sequences, reads were quality-trimmed using Trimmomatic v0.33 and paired reads were then merged using FLASH v1.2.11. V, D and J germline segments were assigned to the rearranged TCRbeta sequences by MiGEC v1.2.1b. Clonotype statistics and Shannon-Wiener diversity indices were computed with VDJtools v1.0.0. Except for diversity analysis, only each sample's 250 most abundant clonotypes were used in subsequent analyses to reduce sampling bias. TCRdb applied fastp at Q25 and MiXCR to the public reads, then kept only in-frame beta chains. Each entry merges the rows of one CDR3 protein and shows their most common DNA and genes. The authors' filters were not applied to this entry. A total of roughly 80,000 distinct CDR3 sequences appear in this sample, 70% to 75% of them only once. Clones ranked in the top ten supply roughly an eighth of the sample.

Trimmed from V: 4 bases; trimmed from J: 2 bases; junction bases lacking a gene match: 9. The CDR3 sequence holds 16 residues, the cysteine and phenylalanine included. Of all the DNA, just the CDR3 is kept, 48 bases in frame from base 1. From a lookup of the germline V gene (reference sequence), CDR1 and CDR2 are SGHNT and YYREEE. Material for sequencing was liver tumor tissue from sampling region 4. The cell subset or site label, as the study defines it: tumor region T4, right-lateral pole. Rearrangement joined TRBV5-4 to TRBJ2-5; 9 bases in the junction line up with TRBD2. The TCR originated in a woman aged 60 to 75 with primary liver carcinoma and hepatitis B virus infection. The CDR3 is CASSPGVAGVQETQYF. The DNA is TGTGCCAGCAGCCCCGGGGTAGCGGGAGTTCAAGAGACCCAGTACTTC.